Following are 18 T cell receptor beta chains from one sample sequenced in a study of shared clonotypes between healthy human individuals. This table comes from immunoSEQ multiplex PCR, and its TCRdb copy is limited to in-frame clones, with some not included. The profile shows hundreds of thousands of clones, almost 97% of them singletons. The sample was naive CD4+ T cells sorted from blood. Subset described: CD45RA+ positively selected. These receptors originate from a woman younger than 45 in good health.

J is TRBJ2-6 and V is TRBV6-1; D is unclear. CDR1 MNHNS and CDR2 SASEGT come from the germline V gene. With 2 bases removed from V and 4 bases from J, the gap between germline ends came to 15 bases. The CDR3 has 17 residues. Written as DNA, the CDR3 is TGTGCCAGCAGTGAACCTATTCTGAAATCCGGGGCCAACGTCCTGACTTTC. Translating gives CASSEPILKSGANVLTF.

The chain links TRBV4-1 to TRBJ2-7; TRBD2 agrees at 13 bases. The J segment lost 0 bases and the V segment lost 4 bases, leaving 3 bases of the junction unmatched. From germline, CDR1 is MGHRA and CDR2 YSYEKL. The CDR3 extends over 16 amino acids. The CDR3 coding sequence is TGCGCCAGCAGCCCCGGGACTAGCGGGATCTCCTACGAGCAGTACTTC. It encodes CASSPGTSGISYEQYF.

CDR3 in amino acids: CASSQIPGVLRTEAFF. CDR3 in DNA: TGTGCCAGCAGCCAAATTCCGGGTGTATTGAGGACTGAAGCTTTCTTT. The chain is built from TRBV14 and TRBJ1-1; D is ambiguous. The CDR3 is 16 residues long. Germline CDR1 SGHDN, CDR2 FVKESK. The V gene lost 2 bases and the J gene lost 5 bases, with 18 bases spanning the gap.

CDR3 amino acids: CASNPGQGVLGELFF. CDR3 sequence (DNA): TGTGCCAGCAACCCCGGACAGGGGGTTCTCGGGGAGCTGTTTTTT. This chain connects TRBV6-1 to TRBJ2-2; TRBD1 agrees at 10 bases. The V segment lost 7 bases and the J segment 7 bases; nucleotides outside the gene matches: 9. Germline V CDR1 and CDR2: MNHNS, SASEGT. The CDR3 is 15 residues long.

J is TRBJ1-1 and V is TRBV28; tentative D call: TRBD1 (6 bases). The germline V and J ends were trimmed by 2 bases and 13 bases, with 11 bases remaining between them. Germline V lookup: CDR1 MDHEN, CDR2 SYDVKM. The CDR3 is 11 residues long. The CDR3, as DNA: TGTGCCAGCAGTTTAATGGGGGCTGATTTCTTT. This gives the protein CASSLMGADFF.

The rearrangement uses TRBV29-1 and TRBJ2-3; TRBD2 agrees at 7 bases. The germline gives CDR1 SQVTM, CDR2 ANQGSEA. The CDR3 sequence is 12 residues long. Trimming took 6 bases from V and 3 from J; bases not matched to a gene: 3. The DNA for the CDR3 is TGCAGCGTCGGGGAGGGGACAGATACGCAGTATTTT. This encodes CSVGEGTDTQYF.

The chain is built from TRBV5-1 and TRBJ1-4; 10 positions agree with TRBD1. The CDR3 spans 17 residues. The germline V gene has CDR1 SGHRS and CDR2 YFSETQ. The V gene end was trimmed by 4 bases and the J gene end by 5 bases; junction bases not matched to a gene: 11. The CDR3 sequence: CASSRPGTGDKNEKLFF. In DNA form, the CDR3 reads TGCGCCAGCAGCAGACCCGGGACAGGGGACAAAAATGAAAAACTGTTTTTT.

V is TRBV5-5 and J is TRBJ1-1, with D unclear. Deletions cut 0 bases from V and 1 base from J, with 16 bases between. Germline CDR1 reads SGHKS; CDR2 reads YYEKEE (reference sequence). The CDR3 has 17 residues. The CDR3 DNA follows: TGTGCCAGCAGCTTGGTCCAACTCTCTACAGAGAACACTGAAGCTTTCTTT. Protein: CASSLVQLSTENTEAFF.

The chain is built from TRBV5-6 and TRBJ1-1; D unresolved. The germline gives CDR1 SGHDT, CDR2 YYEEEE. Trimming removed 4 bases at V and 3 bases at J, with 10 bases between. The CDR3 has 13 amino acids. This CDR3 is CASSRKRDTEAFF. CDR3 in DNA: TGTGCCAGCAGCCGGAAACGGGACACTGAAGCTTTCTTT.

The rearrangement joins TRBV10-2 to TRBJ2-7, with D tentatively TRBD1 (5 bases). Germline assignment: CDR1 WSHSY and CDR2 SAAADI. V shed 7 bases and J shed 6 bases, with 25 bases lying between them. The CDR3 length is 16 residues. The CDR3 sequence: CASTGVRKVVTGEQYF. Written as DNA, the CDR3 is TGCGCCAGCACTGGGGTACGGAAGGTAGTTACAGGCGAGCAGTACTTC.

This chain links TRBV4-2 with TRBJ1-5; unclear D gene. The CDR3 sequence is 15 residues long. CDR1 and CDR2 (germline): LGHNA, YNFKEQ. The germline V and J ends were trimmed by 0 bases and 4 bases, with 10 bases remaining between them. CDR3 nucleotide sequence: TGTGCCAGCAGCCAAGATCTCCCCGGTAATCAGCCCCAGCATTTT. It specifies CASSQDLPGNQPQHF.

V and J are TRBV5-1 and TRBJ1-1, with a possible D match to TRBD1 (6 bases). Trimming took off 4 bases at V and 4 bases at J, with 14 bases between the two ends. The CDR3 spans 14 residues. CDR1 SGHRS and CDR2 YFSETQ come from the germline V gene. The CDR3 loop reads CASSRQDLGTEAFF. For the CDR3, the DNA is TGCGCCAGCAGCAGACAGGATTTGGGCACTGAAGCTTTCTTT.

V usage is TRBV27 and J usage is TRBJ2-7, with a possible D match to TRBD2 (6 bases). The CDR3 has 18 amino acids. The germline V gene encodes CDR1 MNHEY and CDR2 SMNVEV (reference sequence). V shed 6 bases and J shed 0 bases, with 24 bases lying between them. The CDR3 DNA is TGTGCCAGCAGCTCTACCCGACTAGTACGGGAGAGCTCCTACGAGCAGTACTTC. This translates into CASSSTRLVRESSYEQYF.

This rearrangement joins TRBV28 to TRBJ1-5; D is perhaps TRBD1 (6 bases). CDR1 is MDHEN, CDR2 SYDVKM, per germline. Between the trimmed V and J ends, which lost 6 bases and 3 bases, there was a span of 12 bases. The CDR3 is 14 amino acids. This chain's CDR3 is CASRNGQINQPQHF. The CDR3 coding sequence is TGTGCCAGCAGAAACGGACAGATCAATCAGCCCCAGCATTTT.

V gene TRBV19 combines with J gene TRBJ1-2, with D possibly TRBD1 on 5 matching bases. Germline V gene data show CDR1 as LNHDA and CDR2 as SQIVND (reference sequence). The CDR3 length is 15 residues. With 3 bases removed from V and 1 base from J, the gap between germline ends came to 12 bases. CDR3 sequence (DNA): TGTGCCAGTAGTATTAGACGGGGACTTAACTATGGCTACACCTTC. Its protein product is CASSIRRGLNYGYTF.

With respect to this clone: The same CDR3 is also encoded by other DNA sequences in this sample. This rearrangement joins TRBV5-1 to TRBJ2-3; D not certain. The CDR3 covers 12 residues. Germline-derived CDR1 and CDR2 are SGHRS and YFSETQ. Trimming left V 4 bases short and J 2 bases short, with 5 bases between. This CDR3 is CASSLNTDTQYF. Written as DNA, the CDR3 is TGCGCCAGCAGCCTAAACACAGATACGCAGTATTTT.

The CDR3 spells CASSQESKGVREQYF. The CDR3 DNA follows: TGCGCCAGCAGCCAAGAGTCGAAGGGGGTGAGGGAGCAGTACTTC. The chain has TRBV4-1 and TRBJ2-7, with a weak D call TRBD1 (6 bases). From germline, CDR1 is MGHRA and CDR2 YSYEKL. V lost 0 bases, J lost 7 bases, and 16 bases lay in between. CDR3 length: 15 amino acids.

This chain links TRBV11-2 with TRBJ1-1; D is undetermined. Germline V gives CDR1 SGHAT, CDR2 FQNNGV. The CDR3 is 15 residues long. V was pared by 1 base and J by 4 bases, with 13 bases between. The CDR3 is CASSLGSFGLTEAFF. In DNA form, the CDR3 reads TGTGCCAGCAGCTTAGGGTCTTTTGGTCTCACTGAAGCTTTCTTT.